Listed below are T cell receptor beta chains from one sample, sequenced in a study of low-dose radiotherapy and immunotherapy resistance in tumors. TCRdb fed the reads into MiXCR, producing one record per CDR3 protein. The sample carries 65,000 to 95,000 distinct CDR3 sequences, about 17% recorded once. Sample: PBMCs, taken after low-dose radiotherapy plus immunotherapy. All receptors derive from a male donor with prostate cancer. Both conserved end residues are part of each CDR3. A D gene is named only where the DNA matches it firmly. Expanded clones are given a class, and other clones once, few, many or no size at all.

clone_size,v_call,d_call,j_call,cdr3_aa,cdr3_nt
many,TRBV20-1,TRBD2,TRBJ2-1,CSAQRELYRDEQFF,TGCAGTGCTCAGCGGGAACTCTACCGGGATGAGCAGTTCTTC
many,TRBV30,-,TRBJ1-1,CAWTRHEGTEAFF,TGTGCCTGGACCCGGCATGAGGGGACTGAAGCTTTCTTT
-,TRBV5-5,TRBD1,TRBJ2-1,CASSLVGGSEQFF,TGTGCCAGCAGCTTGGTAGGGGGCTCCGAGCAGTTCTTC
many,TRBV30,TRBD2,TRBJ2-3,CAWSQVAGVADTQYF,TGTGCCTGGAGTCAAGTAGCGGGAGTGGCAGATACGCAGTATTTT
many,TRBV19,-,TRBJ2-7,CASSLIQGHEQYF,TGTGCCAGTAGCCTCATTCAGGGTCACGAGCAGTACTTC
-,TRBV7-2,TRBD1,TRBJ2-7,CASSDGQGYEQYF,TGTGCCAGCAGCGACGGACAGGGTTACGAGCAGTACTTC
many,TRBV18,TRBD2,TRBJ2-1,CASSPLAGDSYNEQFF,TGTGCCAGCTCACCTTTAGCGGGAGATTCCTACAATGAGCAGTTCTTC
many,TRBV9,-,TRBJ1-4,CASSGPSGTNEKLFF,TGTGCCAGCAGCGGACCGTCAGGAACTAATGAAAAACTGTTTTTT
many,TRBV6-5,TRBD2,TRBJ2-7,CASSYLAGELYEQYF,TGTGCCAGCAGTTACCTAGCGGGAGAGCTCTACGAGCAGTACTTC
many,TRBV5-4,TRBD2,TRBJ2-5,CASSPGVGGLASETQYF,TGTGCCAGCAGCCCGGGTGTGGGGGGACTAGCCTCAGAGACCCAGTACTTC